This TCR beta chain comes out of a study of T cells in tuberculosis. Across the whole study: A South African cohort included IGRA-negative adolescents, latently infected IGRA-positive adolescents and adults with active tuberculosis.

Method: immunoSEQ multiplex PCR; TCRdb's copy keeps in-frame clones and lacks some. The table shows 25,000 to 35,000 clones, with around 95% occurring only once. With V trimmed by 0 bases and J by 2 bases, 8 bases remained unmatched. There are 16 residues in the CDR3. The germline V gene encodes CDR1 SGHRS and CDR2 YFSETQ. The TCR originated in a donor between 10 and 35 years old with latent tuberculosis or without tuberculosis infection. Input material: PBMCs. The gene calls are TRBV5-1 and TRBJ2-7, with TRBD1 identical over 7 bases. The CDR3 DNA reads TGCGCCAGCAGCTTGGAAGGGGGCTTCACGGCCTACGAGCAGTACTTC. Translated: CASSLEGGFTAYEQYF.